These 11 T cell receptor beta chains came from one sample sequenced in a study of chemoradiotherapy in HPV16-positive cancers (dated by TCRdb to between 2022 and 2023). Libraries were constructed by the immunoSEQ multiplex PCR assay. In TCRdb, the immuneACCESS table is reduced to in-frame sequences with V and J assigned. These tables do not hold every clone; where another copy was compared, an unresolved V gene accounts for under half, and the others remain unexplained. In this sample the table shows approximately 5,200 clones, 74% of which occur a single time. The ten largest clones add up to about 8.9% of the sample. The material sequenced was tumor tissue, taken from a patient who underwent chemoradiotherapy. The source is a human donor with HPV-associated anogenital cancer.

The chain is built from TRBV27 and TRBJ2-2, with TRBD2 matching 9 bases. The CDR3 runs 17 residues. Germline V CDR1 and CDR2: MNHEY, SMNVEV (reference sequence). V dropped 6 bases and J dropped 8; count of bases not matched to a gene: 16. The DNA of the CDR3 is TGTGCCAGCAGCTTGGCCGGGACTAGCACTCTTGCTGGGGAGCTGTTTTTT. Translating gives CASSLAGTSTLAGELFF.

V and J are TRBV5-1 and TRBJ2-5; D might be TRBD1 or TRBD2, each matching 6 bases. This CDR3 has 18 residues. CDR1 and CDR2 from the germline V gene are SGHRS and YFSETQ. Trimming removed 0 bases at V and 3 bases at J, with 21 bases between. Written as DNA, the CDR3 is TGCGCCAGCAGCTTGGTGGTGGGGGGCCGGGACGGAAAAGAGACCCAGTACTTC. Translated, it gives CASSLVVGGRDGKETQYF.

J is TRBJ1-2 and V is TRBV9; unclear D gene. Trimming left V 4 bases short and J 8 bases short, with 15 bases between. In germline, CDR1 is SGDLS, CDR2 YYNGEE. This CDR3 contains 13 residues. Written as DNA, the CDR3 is TGTGCCAGCAGCTCCCCGAGGGAGGGAGGCTACACCTTC. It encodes CASSSPREGGYTF.

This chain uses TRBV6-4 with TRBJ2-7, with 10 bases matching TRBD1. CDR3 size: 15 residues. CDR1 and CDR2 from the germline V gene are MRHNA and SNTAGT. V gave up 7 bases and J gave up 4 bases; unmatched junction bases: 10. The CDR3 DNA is TGTGCCAGCAATCAACTGGACAGGGGGGCTTACGAGCAGTACTTC. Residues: CASNQLDRGAYEQYF.

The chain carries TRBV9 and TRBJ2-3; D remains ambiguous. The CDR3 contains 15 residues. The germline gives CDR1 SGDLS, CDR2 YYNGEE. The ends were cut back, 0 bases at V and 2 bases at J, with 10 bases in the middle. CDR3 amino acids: CASSVATGNTDTQYF. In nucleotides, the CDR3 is TGTGCCAGCAGCGTAGCTACTGGGAACACAGATACGCAGTATTTT.

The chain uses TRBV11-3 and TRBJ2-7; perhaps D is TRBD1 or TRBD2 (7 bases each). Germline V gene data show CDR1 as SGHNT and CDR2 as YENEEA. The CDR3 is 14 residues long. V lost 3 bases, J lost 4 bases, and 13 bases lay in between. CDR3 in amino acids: CASSFGGDRYEQYF. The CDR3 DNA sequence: TGTGCCAGCAGCTTTGGGGGGGACAGATACGAGCAGTACTTC.

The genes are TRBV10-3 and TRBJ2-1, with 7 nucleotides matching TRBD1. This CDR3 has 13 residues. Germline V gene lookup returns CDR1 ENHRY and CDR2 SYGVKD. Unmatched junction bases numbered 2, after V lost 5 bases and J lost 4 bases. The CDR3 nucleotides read TGTGCCATCAGTCAGGGGGTTTACAATGAGCAGTTCTTC. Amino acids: CAISQGVYNEQFF.

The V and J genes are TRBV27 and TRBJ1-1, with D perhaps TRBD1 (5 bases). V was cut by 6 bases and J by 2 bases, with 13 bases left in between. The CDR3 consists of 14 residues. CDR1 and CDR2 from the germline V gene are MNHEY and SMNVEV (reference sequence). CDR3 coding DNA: TGTGCCAGCAGACCCAGGGAGGGTAACACTGAAGCTTTCTTT. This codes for CASRPREGNTEAFF.

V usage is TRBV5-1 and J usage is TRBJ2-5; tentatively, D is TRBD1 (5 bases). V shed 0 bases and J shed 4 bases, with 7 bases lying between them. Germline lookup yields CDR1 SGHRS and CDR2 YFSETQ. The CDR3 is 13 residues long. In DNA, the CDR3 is TGCGCCAGCAGCTTGGAGGGGATAGAGACCCAGTACTTC. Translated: CASSLEGIETQYF.

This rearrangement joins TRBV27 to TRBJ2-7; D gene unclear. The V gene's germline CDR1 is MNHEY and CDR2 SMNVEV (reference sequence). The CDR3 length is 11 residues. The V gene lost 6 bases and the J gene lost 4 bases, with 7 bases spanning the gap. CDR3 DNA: TGTGCCAGCAGACGGAAGTACGAGCAGTACTTC. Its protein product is CASRRKYEQYF.

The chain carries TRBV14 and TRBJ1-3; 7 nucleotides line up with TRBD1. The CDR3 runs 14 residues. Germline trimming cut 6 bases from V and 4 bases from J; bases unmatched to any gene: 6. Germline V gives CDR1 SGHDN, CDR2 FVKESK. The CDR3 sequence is CASRRTGDGNTIYF. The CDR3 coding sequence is TGTGCCAGCAGGCGCACAGGGGACGGAAACACCATATATTTT.